This T cell receptor beta chain was identified during a study of CD8 T cells in ankylosing spondylitis. Study-level points and caveats: From matched ankylosing spondylitis synovial fluid, disease-linked clones were reportedly recovered at significantly enriched levels. There was a TCR beta motif, made of several highly homologous variants, that appeared characteristic of ankylosing spondylitis blood.

Points on this clonotype: The antigen is undetermined.

Libraries for TCR beta were made by quantitative 5'-RACE with molecular barcodes. MiXCR, applied by TCRdb to the 5' RACE reads, yields one record per CDR3 protein. The sample carries 100,000 to 150,000 distinct CDR3 sequences, more than 15% recorded once. The CDR3 has 13 residues. Germline V CDR1 and CDR2: MDHEN, SYDVKM. V lost 3 bases, J lost 8 bases, and 11 bases lay in between. The receptor was isolated from a male donor with ankylosing spondylitis. This rearrangement joins TRBV28 to TRBJ2-1; D possibly corresponds to TRBD2 (6 bases). The specimen sequenced was blood, either unsorted or a sorted T cell fraction (not recorded which). CDR3 amino acids: CASSFSGGYEQFF. The CDR3 DNA follows: TGTGCCAGCAGTTTTAGCGGTGGGTATGAGCAGTTCTTC.